The 3 T cell receptor beta chains below come from one sample, sequenced in a study of Graves' ophthalmopathy and Graves' hyperthyroidism. For repertoire sequencing, the TCR beta CDR3 regions were amplified from RNA transcripts. The first round was an RT-PCR with HTBI primers, and the second round was a multiplex PCR. One entry per CDR3 protein, called by TCRdb with MiXCR from the multiplex PCR reads. The sample consists of roughly 480,000 distinct CDR3 sequences, 14% of them appearing once. The source material was blood. The source is a woman in her 30s with Graves' ophthalmopathy.

This chain links TRBV7-3 with TRBJ2-2; 13 nucleotides align to TRBD2. The trim removed 1 base at V and 7 bases at J, leaving 12 bases unmatched. The CDR3 is made up of 19 amino acids. Germline CDR1 SGHTA, CDR2 FQGTGA. As DNA, the CDR3 is TGTGCCAGCAGCTTAAACCTACTAGCGGGAGGGACAGGTGGCGGGGAGCTGTTTTTT. Translation: CASSLNLLAGGTGGGELFF.

This clonotype has only a few counts. This CDR3 reads CASSGVDLAYEQYF. As DNA, the CDR3 is TGTGCCAGCAGTGGGGTGGACTTAGCCTACGAGCAGTACTTC. The chain links TRBV6-1 to TRBJ2-7; D is perhaps TRBD2 (5 bases). The CDR3 contains 14 residues. The germline gives CDR1 MNHNS, CDR2 SASEGT. Trimming took 4 bases from V and 2 from J, leaving 12 bases between them.

At least ten counts were recorded for this clonotype. The gene calls are TRBV5-1 and TRBJ2-2; perhaps TRBD1 as D (5 bases). The CDR3 spans 18 residues. Between the trimmed V and J ends, which lost 0 bases and 3 bases, there was a span of 18 bases. CDR1 and CDR2 (germline): SGHRS, YFSETQ. CDR3 protein: CASSLGVNRLMDTGELFF. As DNA, the CDR3 is TGCGCCAGCAGCTTGGGGGTAAACAGGCTCATGGACACCGGGGAGCTGTTTTTT. Variable domain in full (rest from reference TRBV5-1 and TRBJ2-2): KAGVTQTPRYLIKTRGQQVTLSCSPISGHRSVSWYQQTPGQGLQFLFEYFSETQRNKGNFPGRFSGRQFSNSRSEMNVSTLELGDSALYLCASSLGVNRLMDTGELFFGEGSRLTVL.